The clone carrying this T cell receptor beta chain was counted a few times. The data derive from a study of blood T cell repertoires in COVID-19. With 5 bases removed from V and 3 bases from J, the gap between germline ends came to 14 bases. The CDR3 has 15 residues. The germline gives CDR1 SNHLY, CDR2 FYNNEI. The data were produced by immunoSEQ multiplex PCR, yet TCRdb's version contains in-frame clones alone and is incomplete. The table records approximately 29,000 clones, approximately 93% of them present only once. The sequenced material came from peripheral blood. The source is a woman aged 70 to 79 with COVID-19, enrolled during active disease. The rearrangement joins TRBV2 to TRBJ2-1, with a weak D call TRBD2 (5 bases). The CDR3 protein is CASSIRSGDYNEQFF. In nucleotides, the CDR3 is TGTGCCAGCAGTATTAGGTCCGGGGACTACAATGAGCAGTTCTTC.